This T cell receptor (beta chain) was captured by sequencing in a study of cytomegalovirus exposure and HLA in healthy donors. Use of 60 Vbeta and 13 Jbeta primers characterized the PCR. The table came from immunoSEQ multiplex PCR; TCRdb's copy has only in-frame clones and leaves some out. Counted here are around 300,000 clones, roughly 70% occurring once; the ten biggest clones make up around 2%. The sequencing sample was made of PBMCs. This clonotype originated in a female donor in good health and CMV-seronegative.

The CDR3 reads CSVEDSGYEQYF. In DNA form, the CDR3 reads TGCAGCGTTGAAGATTCGGGATACGAGCAGTACTTC. The chain recombines TRBV29-1 with TRBJ2-5; perhaps TRBD2 as D (5 bases). The DNA end is a closer match to TRBJ2-7, so the J assignment may be wrong. CDR1 SQVTM and CDR2 ANQGSEA come from the germline V gene. CDR3 length: 12 amino acids.